Below are 24 T cell receptor beta chains sequenced from a single sample in a study of blood T cell repertoires in COVID-19. Profiled with immunoSEQ multiplex PCR; TCRdb holds only in-frame clones, not every one. The sample gives 120,000 or so clones, over 80% of which show up once; roughly 4% is in the top ten. Sequenced material: PBMCs or T cells enriched from blood (not recorded which). These receptors all come from a woman aged 25 to 39 who had recovered from COVID-19.

This chain joins TRBV11-3 and TRBJ2-1, with 7 positions matching TRBD1. The CDR3 loop spans 15 amino acids. The V segment lost 5 bases and the J segment 1 base; nucleotides outside the gene matches: 5. Germline loops: CDR1 SGHNT, CDR2 YENEEA. CDR3 sequence: CASSARQGSYNEQFF. CDR3 bases: TGTGCCAGCAGCGCCCGACAGGGTTCCTACAATGAGCAGTTCTTC.

This clone was observed once. The J gene is TRBJ1-5, the V gene TRBV7-9; D is perhaps TRBD1 (6 bases). Trimming cost V 4 bases and J 4 bases, with 11 bases left between them. This CDR3 has 14 residues. Germline assignment: CDR1 SEHNR and CDR2 FQNEAQ (reference sequence). The CDR3 loop is CASSSTQGNQPQHF. CDR3 nucleotides: TGTGCCAGCAGCTCGACCCAGGGGAATCAGCCCCAGCATTTT.

The table lists this clone with a count of one. The rearrangement uses TRBV6-5 and TRBJ2-7, with D possibly TRBD1 on 6 matching bases. CDR1 is MNHEY, CDR2 SVGAGI, per germline. V shed 6 bases and J shed 5 bases, with 17 bases lying between them. The CDR3 extends over 14 amino acids. The CDR3 spells CASSLGRGSDEQYF. The CDR3 DNA reads TGTGCCAGCAGCCTGGGCAGGGGTAGCGACGAGCAGTACTTC.

The chain links TRBV7-2 to TRBJ2-7; TRBD2 aligns across 10 bases. The CDR3 consists of 14 residues. Germline CDR1 and CDR2: SGHTA and FQGNSA. V trimming: 8 bases; J trimming: 3 bases; junction bases outside the gene matches: 7. CDR3 DNA: TGTGCCAGCCGAATAGCGGGAGGTCGCTACGAGCAGTACTTC. Its protein is CASRIAGGRYEQYF.

V and J are TRBV6-7 and TRBJ2-2; 8 nucleotides line up with TRBD1. TRBV6-7 falls under the ORF class, with uncertain function. The ends lost 10 bases at V and 2 bases at J; junction bases unmatched: 9. This CDR3 contains 15 residues. The CDR3 is CATEQDRVNTGELFF. The CDR3 bases are TGTGCCACGGAACAGGACAGGGTAAACACCGGGGAGCTGTTTTTT.

The rearrangement links TRBV30 to TRBJ2-2, with 7 bases identical to TRBD2. V was clipped by 0 bases and J by 6 bases; unmatched bases: 10. Germline CDR1 and CDR2: GTSNPN and SVGIG (reference sequence). CDR3 length: 16 amino acids. The DNA for the CDR3 is TGTGCCTGGAGTGTATACGGCGGGAGAAGCGCCGGGGAGCTGTTTTTT. Translating gives CAWSVYGGRSAGELFF. Supplemented by reference TRBV30 and TRBJ2-2, the full variable domain reads SQTIHQWPATLVQPVGSPLSLECTVEGTSNPNLYWYRQAAGRGLQLLFYSVGIGQISSEVPQNLSASRPQDRQFILSSKKLLLSDSGFYLCAWSVYGGRSAGELFFGEGSRLTVL.

The chain employs TRBV6-2 or TRBV6-3 and TRBJ2-7, with TRBD2 matching 10 bases. Germline values: CDR1 MNHEY, CDR2 SVGEGT. V dropped 5 bases and J dropped 4; count of bases not matched to a gene: 11. This CDR3 has 16 residues. Here the CDR3 reads CASSPRGSGRSYEQYF. The CDR3 DNA follows: TGTGCCAGCAGTCCCCGGGGTAGCGGGAGGTCGTACGAGCAGTACTTC.

The chain uses TRBV28 and TRBJ1-2, with 12 bases fitting TRBD1. This CDR3 region has 16 residues. J lost 4 bases, V lost 8 bases, and 11 bases had no gene match. Germline values: CDR1 MDHEN, CDR2 SYDVKM. The DNA for the CDR3 is TGTGCCAGCCGCTCCGGGACAGGGGGCGCTTTCTATGGCTACACCTTC. Its protein product is CASRSGTGGAFYGYTF.

The chain recombines TRBV2 with TRBJ2-2; 9 positions match TRBD1. J lost 7 bases, V lost 8 bases, and 5 bases had no gene match. CDR3 length equals 13 residues. Germline loops: CDR1 SNHLY, CDR2 FYNNEI. The CDR3 nucleotides read TGTGCCAGCGGGGACAGGGTTATCGGGGAGCTGTTTTTT. Translated: CASGDRVIGELFF.

The chain couples TRBV10-3 to TRBJ1-1, with 10 bases that match TRBD1. CDR1 and CDR2 (germline): ENHRY, SYGVKD. Unmatched junction bases numbered 10, after V lost 6 bases and J lost 0 bases. This CDR3 spans 17 amino acids. CDR3 DNA sequence: TGTGCCATCAGGGGTCCGGGACAGGGGTCTATGAACACTGAAGCTTTCTTT. Amino acid sequence: CAIRGPGQGSMNTEAFF.

J is TRBJ2-6 and V is TRBV7-2, with 9 bases that match TRBD2. CDR3 length equals 17 residues. Germline V gene lookup returns CDR1 SGHTA and CDR2 FQGNSA. The trim removed 8 bases at V and 0 bases at J, leaving 8 bases unmatched. For the CDR3, the DNA is TGTGCCAGCGAGATAGCGGGAGTTGCCTCTGGGGCCAACGTCCTGACTTTC. Protein: CASEIAGVASGANVLTF.

This chain joins TRBV27 and TRBJ2-7, with TRBD2 identical over 8 bases. This CDR3 spans 13 amino acids. The V segment lost 6 bases and the J segment 9 bases; nucleotides outside the gene matches: 10. Germline CDR1 MNHEY, CDR2 SMNVEV (reference sequence). The CDR3 loop reads CASRERGLPAQYF. The CDR3, as DNA: TGTGCCAGCAGGGAGCGGGGGCTTCCGGCGCAGTACTTC.

The chain employs TRBV7-4 and TRBJ2-6; D is unresolved. Germline V gene lookup returns CDR1 SGHVT and CDR2 SQSDAQ. The CDR3 consists of 17 residues. V lost 5 bases to trimming and J lost 4 bases, with 18 bases between them. The DNA for the CDR3 is TGTGCCAGCAGCACCCCCCCGGCAGGCGAGGGGGCCAACGTCCTGACTTTC. It yields the protein CASSTPPAGEGANVLTF.

The gene calls are TRBV14 and TRBJ2-7; D is possibly TRBD2 (5 bases). Germline V gene data show CDR1 as SGHDN and CDR2 as FVKESK. With 4 bases removed from V and 6 bases from J, the gap between germline ends came to 13 bases. This CDR3 region has 13 residues. DNA of the CDR3: TGTGCCAGCAGCCGAGACTACCATCCCGAGCAGTACTTC. Translating gives CASSRDYHPEQYF.

The V gene is TRBV3-1 (or the pseudogene TRBV3-2), the J gene TRBJ2-1; weak D call: TRBD2 (6 bases). The V end lost 3 bases, the J end lost 2 bases, and 11 bases lay between the germline ends. Germline V CDR1 and CDR2: LGHDT, YNNKEL (reference sequence). The CDR3 is made up of 15 amino acids. The CDR3 sequence is CASSHQGGTYNEQFF. DNA for the CDR3: TGTGCCAGCAGCCACCAGGGAGGAACCTACAATGAGCAGTTCTTC.

The chain's CDR3 is CASSGRGAYHEKLFF. The CDR3 DNA is TGTGCCAGTAGTGGGAGAGGCGCTTATCATGAAAAACTGTTTTTT. The rearrangement uses TRBV19 and TRBJ1-4; no firm D call. V lost 5 bases and J 6 bases, leaving 16 bases between the germline ends. Germline lookup yields CDR1 LNHDA and CDR2 SQIVND (reference sequence). The CDR3 loop spans 15 amino acids.

The CDR3 here is CASSQDLSQPQHF. CDR3 sequence (DNA): TGCGCCAGCAGCCAAGATCTGAGTCAGCCCCAGCATTTT. The chain joins TRBV4-3 to TRBJ1-5, with D hard to call. Germline CDR1 LGHNA, CDR2 YSLEER. This CDR3 comprises 13 residues. Trimming pared 0 bases from V and 6 bases from J, leaving 6 bases between.

The chain has TRBV9 and TRBJ2-1; 7 bases are shared with TRBD2. The CDR3 runs 15 residues. Losses at the gene ends were 4 bases for V and 5 bases for J; bases not matched to a gene: 9. Germline V gene sequence: CDR1 SGDLS, CDR2 YYNGEE. In DNA form, the CDR3 reads TGTGCCAGCAGCTTTGGACTAGGAGGGGACAATGAGCAGTTCTTC. Encoded protein: CASSFGLGGDNEQFF.

The V and J genes are TRBV5-6 and TRBJ2-2; TRBD2 aligns across 8 bases. The trim removed 4 bases at V and 4 bases at J, leaving 9 bases unmatched. Germline CDR1 reads SGHDT; CDR2 reads YYEEEE. The CDR3 runs 16 residues. The CDR3 region is CASSPTPAGVTGELFF. As DNA, the CDR3 is TGTGCCAGCAGCCCCACCCCAGCGGGAGTCACCGGGGAGCTGTTTTTT.

This clone appeared a single time. CDR3 coding DNA: TGTGCCAGCAGCTTATGGACTAGCGGGAGGGCCTCCACAGATACGCAGTATTTT. Protein product: CASSLWTSGRASTDTQYF. The chain links TRBV7-2 to TRBJ2-3; 15 bases fit TRBD2. Germline V gives CDR1 SGHTA, CDR2 FQGNSA. This CDR3 has 18 residues. The V gene end was trimmed by 2 bases and the J gene end by 2 bases; junction bases not matched to a gene: 5.

The chain carries TRBV2 and TRBJ2-5; 10 bases line up with TRBD1. This CDR3 has 17 residues. Per the germline V gene, CDR1 is SNHLY and CDR2 is FYNNEI. After removal of 10 bases from V and 4 bases from J, the junction contained 18 bases not matched to a gene. Here the CDR3 DNA reads TGTGCCAAATCGAACCCGACAGGGGGCGCGAATATAGAGACCCAGTACTTC. Residues: CAKSNPTGGANIETQYF.

CDR3 amino acids: CASRAGDHYGYTF. The CDR3 DNA reads TGTGCCAGCAGGGCGGGGGACCACTATGGCTACACCTTC. The V gene is TRBV21-1, the J gene TRBJ1-2. TRBV21-1 counts as a pseudogene. There are 13 residues in the CDR3.

The CDR3 loop is CASSALKQGVETQYF. CDR3 coding DNA: TGTGCCAGCAGCGCACTAAAACAGGGGGTCGAGACCCAGTACTTC. The rearrangement joins TRBV28 to TRBJ2-5, with 8 bases that match TRBD1. The germline V gene has CDR1 MDHEN and CDR2 SYDVKM. The ends lost 6 bases at V and 5 bases at J; junction bases unmatched: 11. This CDR3 has 15 amino acids. The full variable domain, with the rest looked up from reference TRBV28 and TRBJ2-5, is DVKVTQSSRYLVKRTGEKVFLECVQDMDHENMFWYRQDPGLGLRLIYFSYDVKMKEKGDIPEGYSVSREKKERFSLILESASTNQTSMYLCASSALKQGVETQYFGPGTRLLVL.

The chain recombines TRBV18 with TRBJ2-5, with D possibly matching TRBD2 (6 bases). Deletions cut 4 bases from V and 2 bases from J, with 8 bases between. The CDR3 loop spans 13 amino acids. From germline, CDR1 is KGHSH and CDR2 LQKENI. The CDR3 protein is CASSQGLQETQYF. In DNA form, the CDR3 reads TGTGCCAGCTCACAGGGACTTCAAGAGACCCAGTACTTC. Variable domain in full (rest from reference TRBV18 and TRBJ2-5): NAGVMQNPRHLVRRRGQEARLRCSPMKGHSHVYWYRQLPEEGLKFMVYLQKENIIDESGMPKERFSAEFPKEGPSILRIQQVVRGDSAAYFCASSQGLQETQYFGPGTRLLVL.